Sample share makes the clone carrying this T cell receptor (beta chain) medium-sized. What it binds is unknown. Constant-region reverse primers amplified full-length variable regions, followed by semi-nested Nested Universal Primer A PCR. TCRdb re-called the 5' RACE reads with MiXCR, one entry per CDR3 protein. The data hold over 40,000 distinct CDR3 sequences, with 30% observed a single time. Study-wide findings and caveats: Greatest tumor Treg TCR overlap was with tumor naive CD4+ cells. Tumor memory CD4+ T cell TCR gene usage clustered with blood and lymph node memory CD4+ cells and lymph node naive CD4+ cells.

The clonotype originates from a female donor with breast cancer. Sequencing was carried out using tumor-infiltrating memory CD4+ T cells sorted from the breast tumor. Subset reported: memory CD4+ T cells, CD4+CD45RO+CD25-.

CDR3 protein: CASYAGGASWYGYTF. CDR3 sequence (DNA): TGTGCCAGCTATGCAGGGGGCGCCTCTTGGTATGGCTACACCTTC. The V call is TRBV6-5, the J call TRBJ1-2; 8 bases are shared with TRBD1. This CDR3 is built from 15 residues. Germline assignment: CDR1 MNHEY and CDR2 SVGAGI. V dropped 8 bases and J dropped 5; count of bases not matched to a gene: 13.